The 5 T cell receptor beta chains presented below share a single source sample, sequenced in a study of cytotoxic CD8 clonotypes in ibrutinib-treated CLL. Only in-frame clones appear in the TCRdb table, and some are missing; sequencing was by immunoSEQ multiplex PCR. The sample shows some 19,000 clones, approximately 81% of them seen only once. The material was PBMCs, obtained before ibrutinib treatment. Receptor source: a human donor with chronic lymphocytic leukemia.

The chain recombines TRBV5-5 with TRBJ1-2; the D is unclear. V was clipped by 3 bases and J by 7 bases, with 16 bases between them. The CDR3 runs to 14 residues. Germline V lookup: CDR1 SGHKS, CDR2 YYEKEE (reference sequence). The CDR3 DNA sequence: TGTGCCAGCAGCTACCTTGCGGTGAGTCGTGGCTACACCTTC. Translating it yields CASSYLAVSRGYTF.

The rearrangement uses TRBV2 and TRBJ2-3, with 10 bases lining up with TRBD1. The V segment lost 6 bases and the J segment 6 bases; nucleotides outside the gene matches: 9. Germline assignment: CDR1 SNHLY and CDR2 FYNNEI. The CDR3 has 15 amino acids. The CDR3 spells CASRRTGTGADTQYF. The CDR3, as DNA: TGTGCCAGCAGGAGAACCGGGACAGGGGCCGATACGCAGTATTTT.

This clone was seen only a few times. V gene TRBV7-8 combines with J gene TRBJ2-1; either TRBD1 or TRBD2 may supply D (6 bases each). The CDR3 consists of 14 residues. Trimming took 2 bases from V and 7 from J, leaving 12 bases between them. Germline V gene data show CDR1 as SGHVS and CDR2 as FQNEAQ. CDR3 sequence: CASSLSRGRNEQFF. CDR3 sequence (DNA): TGTGCCAGCAGCTTATCCCGGGGGCGGAATGAGCAGTTCTTC.

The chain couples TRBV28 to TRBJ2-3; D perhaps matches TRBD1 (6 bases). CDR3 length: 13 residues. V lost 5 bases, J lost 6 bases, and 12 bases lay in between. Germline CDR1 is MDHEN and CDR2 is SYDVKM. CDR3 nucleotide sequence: TGTGCCAGCAGTGGGGGCCAACGGGATACGCAGTATTTT. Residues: CASSGGQRDTQYF.

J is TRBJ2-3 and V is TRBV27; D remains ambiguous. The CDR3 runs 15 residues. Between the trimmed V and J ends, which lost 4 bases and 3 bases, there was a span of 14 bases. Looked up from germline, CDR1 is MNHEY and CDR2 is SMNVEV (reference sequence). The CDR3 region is CASSYPEAQTDTQYF. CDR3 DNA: TGTGCCAGCAGTTACCCCGAGGCCCAAACAGATACGCAGTATTTT.